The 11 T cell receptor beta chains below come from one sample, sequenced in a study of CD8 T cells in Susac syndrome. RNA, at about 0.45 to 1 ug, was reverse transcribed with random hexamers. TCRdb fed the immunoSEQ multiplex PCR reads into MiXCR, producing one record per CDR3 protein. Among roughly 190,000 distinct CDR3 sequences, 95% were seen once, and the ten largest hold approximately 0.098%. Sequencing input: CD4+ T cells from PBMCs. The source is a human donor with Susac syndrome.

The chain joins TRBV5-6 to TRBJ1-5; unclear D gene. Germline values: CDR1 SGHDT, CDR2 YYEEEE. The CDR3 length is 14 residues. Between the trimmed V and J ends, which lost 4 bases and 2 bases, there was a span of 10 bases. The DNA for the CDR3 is TGTGCCAGCAGCGATGGGATCGGCAATCAGCCCCAGCATTTT. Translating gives CASSDGIGNQPQHF.

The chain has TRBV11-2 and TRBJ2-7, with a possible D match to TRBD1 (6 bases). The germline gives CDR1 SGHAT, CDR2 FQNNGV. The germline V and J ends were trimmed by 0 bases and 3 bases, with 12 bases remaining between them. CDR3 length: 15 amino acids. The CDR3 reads CASSLDRTAYYEQYF. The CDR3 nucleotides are TGTGCCAGCAGCTTAGATAGGACAGCGTACTACGAGCAGTACTTC.

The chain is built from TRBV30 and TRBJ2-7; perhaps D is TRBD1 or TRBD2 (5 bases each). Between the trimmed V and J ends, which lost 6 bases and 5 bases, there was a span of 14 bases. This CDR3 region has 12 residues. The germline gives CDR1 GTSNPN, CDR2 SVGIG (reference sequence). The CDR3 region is CACQRDAHEQYF. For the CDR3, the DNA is TGTGCCTGTCAACGGGACGCCCACGAGCAGTACTTC.

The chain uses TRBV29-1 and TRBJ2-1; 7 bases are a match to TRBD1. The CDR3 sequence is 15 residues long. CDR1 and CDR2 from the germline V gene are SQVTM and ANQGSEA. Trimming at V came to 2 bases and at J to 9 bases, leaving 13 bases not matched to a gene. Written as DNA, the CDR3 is TGCAGCGTTGAAAGGGGACAGTCTCCCAGGAGTGAGCAGTTCTTC. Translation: CSVERGQSPRSEQFF.

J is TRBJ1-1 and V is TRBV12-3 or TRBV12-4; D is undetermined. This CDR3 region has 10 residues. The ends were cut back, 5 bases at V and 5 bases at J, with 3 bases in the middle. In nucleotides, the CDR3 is TGTGCCAGCAGTGAGACTGAAGCTTTCTTT. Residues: CASSETEAFF.

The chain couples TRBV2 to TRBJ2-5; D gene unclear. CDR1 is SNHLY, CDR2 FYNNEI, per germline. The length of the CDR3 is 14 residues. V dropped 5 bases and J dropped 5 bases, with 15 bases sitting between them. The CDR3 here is CASSLTSLGETQYF. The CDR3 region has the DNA TGTGCCAGCAGTCTCACGAGTCTGGGCGAGACCCAGTACTTC. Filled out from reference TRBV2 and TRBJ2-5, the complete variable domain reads EPEVTQTPSHQVTQMGQEVILRCVPISNHLYFYWYRQILGQKVEFLVSFYNNEISEKSEIFDDQFSVERPDGSNFTLKIRSTKLEDSAMYFCASSLTSLGETQYFGPGTRLLVL.

This CDR3 is CASSSRDRTSYNSPLHF. In nucleotides, the CDR3 is TGTGCCAGCAGCTCCCGGGACAGGACCTCCTATAATTCACCCCTCCACTTT. The gene calls are TRBV7-9 and TRBJ1-6; TRBD1 matches at 8 bases. Germline V gene sequence: CDR1 SEHNR, CDR2 FQNEAQ (reference sequence). The trim removed 4 bases at V and 0 bases at J, leaving 5 bases unmatched. This CDR3 is built from 17 residues.

The CDR3 spells CASSQDLVQETQYF. CDR3 DNA: TGTGCCAGCAGCCAAGATCTGGTACAAGAGACCCAGTACTTC. The rearrangement links TRBV3-1 to TRBJ2-5, with no clear D. The germline V gene has CDR1 LGHDT and CDR2 YNNKEL (reference sequence). The CDR3 covers 14 residues. Trimming left V 0 bases short and J 2 bases short, with 7 bases between.

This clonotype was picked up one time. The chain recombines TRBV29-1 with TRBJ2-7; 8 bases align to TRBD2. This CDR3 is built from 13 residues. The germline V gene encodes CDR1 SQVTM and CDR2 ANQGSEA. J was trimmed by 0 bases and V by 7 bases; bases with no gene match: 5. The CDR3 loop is CSASGGPSYEQYF. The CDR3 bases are TGCAGCGCCAGCGGGGGACCCTCCTACGAGCAGTACTTC.

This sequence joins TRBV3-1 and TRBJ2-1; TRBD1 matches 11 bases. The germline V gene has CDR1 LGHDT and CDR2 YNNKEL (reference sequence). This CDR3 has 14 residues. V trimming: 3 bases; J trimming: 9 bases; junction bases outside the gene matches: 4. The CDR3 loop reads CASSHGTGGGEQFF. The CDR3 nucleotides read TGTGCCAGCAGCCATGGGACAGGGGGGGGTGAGCAGTTCTTC.

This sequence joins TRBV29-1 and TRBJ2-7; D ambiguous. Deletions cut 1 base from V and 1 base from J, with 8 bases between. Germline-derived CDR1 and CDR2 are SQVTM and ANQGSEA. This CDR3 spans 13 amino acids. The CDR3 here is CSVEVPFSYEQYF. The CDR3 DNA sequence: TGCAGCGTTGAAGTTCCTTTTTCCTACGAGCAGTACTTC.